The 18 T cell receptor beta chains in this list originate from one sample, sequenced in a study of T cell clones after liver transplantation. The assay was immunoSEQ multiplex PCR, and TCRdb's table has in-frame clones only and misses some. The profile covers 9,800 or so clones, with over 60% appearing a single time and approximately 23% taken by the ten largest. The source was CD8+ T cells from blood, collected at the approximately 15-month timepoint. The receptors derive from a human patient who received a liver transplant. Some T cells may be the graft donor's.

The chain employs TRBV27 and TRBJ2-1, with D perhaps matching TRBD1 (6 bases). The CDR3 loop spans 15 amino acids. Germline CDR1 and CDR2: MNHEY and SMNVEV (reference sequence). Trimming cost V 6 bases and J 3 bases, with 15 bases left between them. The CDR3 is CASSSTGTSYNEQFF. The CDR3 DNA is TGTGCCAGCAGCAGTACCGGGACAAGCTACAATGAGCAGTTCTTC.

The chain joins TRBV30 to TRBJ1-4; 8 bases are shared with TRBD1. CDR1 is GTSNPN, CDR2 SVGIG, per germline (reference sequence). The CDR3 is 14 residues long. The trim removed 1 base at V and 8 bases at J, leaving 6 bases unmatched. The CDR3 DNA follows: TGTGCCTGGAGTGAAGGACAGGGATTCGAAAAACTGTTTTTT. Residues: CAWSEGQGFEKLFF.

The CDR3 sequence is CASSLRQGRIKPTSTDTQYF. CDR3 sequence (DNA): TGTGCCAGCAGTTTGAGACAGGGAAGGATAAAGCCTACTAGCACAGATACGCAGTATTTT. V gene TRBV27 combines with J gene TRBJ2-3; TRBD1 matches 7 bases. Germline V gene data show CDR1 as MNHEY and CDR2 as SMNVEV (reference sequence). J was trimmed by 0 bases and V by 3 bases; bases with no gene match: 18. The CDR3 contains 20 residues.

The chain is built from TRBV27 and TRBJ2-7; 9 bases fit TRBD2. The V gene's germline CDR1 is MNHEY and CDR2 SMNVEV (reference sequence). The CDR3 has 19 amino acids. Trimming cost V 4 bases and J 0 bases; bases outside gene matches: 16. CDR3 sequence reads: CASSSPGLALFSASYEQYV. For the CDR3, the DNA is TGTGCCAGCAGTTCGCCGGGACTAGCTCTTTTCTCGGCCTCCTACGAGCAGTACGTC.

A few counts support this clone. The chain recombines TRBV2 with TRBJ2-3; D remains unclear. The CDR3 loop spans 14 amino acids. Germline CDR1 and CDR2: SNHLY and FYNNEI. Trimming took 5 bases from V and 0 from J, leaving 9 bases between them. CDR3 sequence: CASSNVQSTDTQYF. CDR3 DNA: TGTGCCAGCAGTAATGTTCAGAGCACAGATACGCAGTATTTT.

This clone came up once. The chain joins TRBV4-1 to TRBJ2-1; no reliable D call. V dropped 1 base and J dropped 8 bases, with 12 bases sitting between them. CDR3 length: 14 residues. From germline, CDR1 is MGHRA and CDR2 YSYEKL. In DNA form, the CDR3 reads TGCGCCAGCAGCCAAGCCACCGGAGAGGATGAGCAGTTCTTC. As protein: CASSQATGEDEQFF.

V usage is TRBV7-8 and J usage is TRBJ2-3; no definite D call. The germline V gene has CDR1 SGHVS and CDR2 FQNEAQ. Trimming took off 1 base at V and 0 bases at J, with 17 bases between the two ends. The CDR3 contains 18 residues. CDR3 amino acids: CASSLVVRLTASTDTQYF. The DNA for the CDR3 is TGTGCCAGCAGCTTAGTTGTTAGGCTAACTGCTAGCACAGATACGCAGTATTTT.

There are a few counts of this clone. CDR3 in DNA: TGCGCCAGCAGCCAAGATGTCGCTAGCGGGGGGGAGGGCGAGCAGTACTTC. Its translation: CASSQDVASGGEGEQYF. The V call is TRBV4-1, the J call TRBJ2-7, with 12 bases that match TRBD2. J gave up 6 bases and V 0 bases, and 9 bases lay outside the gene matches. In germline, CDR1 is MGHRA, CDR2 YSYEKL. The CDR3 covers 17 residues.

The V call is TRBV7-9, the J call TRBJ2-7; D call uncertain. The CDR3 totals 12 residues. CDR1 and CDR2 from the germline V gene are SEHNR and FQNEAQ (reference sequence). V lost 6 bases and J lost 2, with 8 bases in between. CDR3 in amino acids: CASSGTTYEQYF. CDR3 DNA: TGTGCCAGCAGTGGAACAACCTACGAGCAGTACTTC.

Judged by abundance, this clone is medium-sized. In DNA form, the CDR3 reads TGCAGTGCTAGACTGCATGGCTACACCTTC. Protein sequence: CSARLHGYTF. V and J are TRBV20-1 and TRBJ1-2; no definite D call. The V end was cut by 2 bases, the J end by 6 bases, with 4 bases between. The CDR3 runs 10 residues. Germline values: CDR1 DFQATT, CDR2 SNEGSKA (reference sequence).

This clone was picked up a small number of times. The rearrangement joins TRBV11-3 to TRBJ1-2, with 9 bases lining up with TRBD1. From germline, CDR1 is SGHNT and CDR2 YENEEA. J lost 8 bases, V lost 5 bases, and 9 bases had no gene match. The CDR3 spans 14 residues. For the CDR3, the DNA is TGTGCCAGCAGCGCCCGGACAGGGGATTACGGCTACACCTTC. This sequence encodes CASSARTGDYGYTF. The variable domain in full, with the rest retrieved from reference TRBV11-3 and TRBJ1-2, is EAGVVQSPRYKIIEKKQPVAFWCNPISGHNTLYWYLQNLGQGPELLIRYENEEAVDDSQLPKDRFSAERLKGVDSTLKIQPAELGDSAVYLCASSARTGDYGYTFGSGTRLTVV.

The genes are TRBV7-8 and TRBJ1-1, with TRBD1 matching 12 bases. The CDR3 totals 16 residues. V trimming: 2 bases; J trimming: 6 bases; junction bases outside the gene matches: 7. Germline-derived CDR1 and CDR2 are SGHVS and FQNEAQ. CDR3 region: CASSLPVGQGASEAFF. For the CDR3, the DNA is TGTGCCAGCAGCTTACCGGTGGGACAGGGGGCATCTGAAGCTTTCTTT.

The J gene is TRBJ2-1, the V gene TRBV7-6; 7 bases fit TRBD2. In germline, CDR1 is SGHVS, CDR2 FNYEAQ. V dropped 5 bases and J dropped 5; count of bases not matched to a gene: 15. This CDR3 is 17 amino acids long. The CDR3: CASSPRPRLADNNEQFF. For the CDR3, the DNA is TGTGCCAGCAGCCCCCGCCCCCGGCTAGCGGACAACAATGAGCAGTTCTTC.

The CDR3 nucleotides read TGTGCCAGCAGTCCGGGACTAGCGGGAGTATTAGCCTACGAGCAGTACGTC. Translating gives CASSPGLAGVLAYEQYV. This sequence joins TRBV28 and TRBJ2-7; 14 bases line up with TRBD2. The germline V gene has CDR1 MDHEN and CDR2 SYDVKM. Unmatched junction bases numbered 8, after V lost 5 bases and J lost 2 bases. This CDR3 is 17 amino acids long.

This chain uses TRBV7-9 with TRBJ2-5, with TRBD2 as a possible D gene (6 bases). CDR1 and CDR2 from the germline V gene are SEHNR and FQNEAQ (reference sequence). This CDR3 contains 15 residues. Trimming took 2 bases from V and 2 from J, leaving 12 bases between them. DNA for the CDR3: TGTGCCAGCAGCTTACTAGCGTTACTACAAGAGACCCAGTACTTC. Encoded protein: CASSLLALLQETQYF.

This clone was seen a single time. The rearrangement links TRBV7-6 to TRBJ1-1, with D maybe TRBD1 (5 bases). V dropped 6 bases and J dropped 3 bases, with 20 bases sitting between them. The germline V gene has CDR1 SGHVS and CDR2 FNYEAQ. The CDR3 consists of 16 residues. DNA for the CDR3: TGTGCCAGCAGGTTTCTGATACCTTGGGGGGACACTGAAGCTTTCTTT. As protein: CASRFLIPWGDTEAFF.

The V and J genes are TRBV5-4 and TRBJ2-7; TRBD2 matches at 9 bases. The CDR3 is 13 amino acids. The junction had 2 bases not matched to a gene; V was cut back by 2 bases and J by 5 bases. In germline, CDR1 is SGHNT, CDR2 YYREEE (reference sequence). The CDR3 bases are TGTGCCAGCAGCTTTGGCGGGGGGGACGAGCAGTACTTC. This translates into CASSFGGGDEQYF. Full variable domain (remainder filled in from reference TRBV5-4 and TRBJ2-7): ETGVTQSPTHLIKTRGQQVTLRCSSQSGHNTVSWYQQALGQGPQFIFQYYREEENGRGNFPPRFSGLQFPNYSSELNVNALELDDSALYLCASSFGGGDEQYFGPGTRLTVT.

The CDR3 DNA reads TGTGCCAGCTCACCACCGGGGACTCCTTGGCAGTTCTTC. Protein: CASSPPGTPWQFF. This sequence joins TRBV18 and TRBJ2-1, with D perhaps matching TRBD2 (6 bases). Germline V gene sequence: CDR1 KGHSH, CDR2 LQKENI. V lost 0 bases, J lost 12 bases, and 12 bases lay in between. There are 13 residues in the CDR3.